The entry below gives a single T cell receptor (beta chain) sequence along with its context. Its antigen is undetermined. This specimen comes from a study of radiation and T cells in renal cell carcinoma. The table came from immunoSEQ multiplex PCR; TCRdb's copy has only in-frame clones and leaves some out. The sample has approximately 65,000 clones, more than 60% seen once. Documented time point: blood 4 weeks post-SBRT, at nephrectomy. Noted treatment: 15 Gy SBRT to primary tumor, nephrectomy 4 weeks later. Nephrectomy followed 15 Gy stereotactic body radiation by 4 weeks. The CDR3 is made up of 15 amino acids. The germline V and J ends were trimmed by 3 bases and 0 bases, with 9 bases remaining between them. From germline, CDR1 is SNHLY and CDR2 FYNNEI. Study conclusions and caveats: No pretreatment tumor biopsies were available for baseline clonotypes. Top tumor clonotypes rose in blood 2 weeks post-radiation, then contracted.

The sequencing here drew on blood, taken from a patient whose treatment included radiotherapy and nephrectomy. The receptor's source is a man in his sixties with renal cell carcinoma. The chain has TRBV2 and TRBJ1-5, with a tentative D call TRBD1 (5 bases). CDR3 protein: CASSDRVYSNQPQHF. DNA of the CDR3: TGTGCCAGCAGTGACAGGGTTTATAGCAATCAGCCCCAGCATTTT. Complete variable domain (other parts from reference TRBV2 and TRBJ1-5): EPEVTQTPSHQVTQMGQEVILRCVPISNHLYFYWYRQILGQKVEFLVSFYNNEISEKSEIFDDQFSVERPDGSNFTLKIRSTKLEDSAMYFCASSDRVYSNQPQHFGDGTRLSIL.